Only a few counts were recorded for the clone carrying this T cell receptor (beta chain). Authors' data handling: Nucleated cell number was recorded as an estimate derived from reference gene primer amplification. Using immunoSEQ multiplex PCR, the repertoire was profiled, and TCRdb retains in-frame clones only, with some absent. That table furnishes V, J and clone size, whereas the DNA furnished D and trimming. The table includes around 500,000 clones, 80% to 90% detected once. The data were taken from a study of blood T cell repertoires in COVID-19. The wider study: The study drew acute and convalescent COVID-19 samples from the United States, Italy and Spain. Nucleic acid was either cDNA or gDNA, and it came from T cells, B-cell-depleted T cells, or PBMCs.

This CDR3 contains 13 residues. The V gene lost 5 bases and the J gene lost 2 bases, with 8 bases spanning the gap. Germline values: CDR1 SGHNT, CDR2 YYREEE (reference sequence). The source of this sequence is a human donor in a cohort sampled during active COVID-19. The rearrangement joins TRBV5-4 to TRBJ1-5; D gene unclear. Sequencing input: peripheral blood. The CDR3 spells CASSVRGNQPQHF. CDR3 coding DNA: TGTGCCAGCAGTGTTCGCGGCAATCAGCCCCAGCATTTT.